This T cell receptor beta chain was sequenced in a study of blood T cell repertoires in COVID-19. Study-wide context: The study drew acute and convalescent COVID-19 samples from the United States, Italy and Spain. Sample material is recorded as cDNA or gDNA derived from T cells, B-cell-depleted T cells, or PBMCs.

Authors' analysis steps: Using reference gene primer amplification, nucleated cell counts were estimated. Sequencing used immunoSEQ multiplex PCR; TCRdb keeps in-frame clones, though not all of them. That table furnishes V, J and clone size, whereas the DNA furnished D and trimming. Of some 120,000 clones detected, more than 75% appear once; the ten largest clones hold approximately 8.1%. Deletions cut 1 base from V and 5 bases from J, with 18 bases between. CDR1 SGHVS and CDR2 FQNEAQ come from the germline V gene. The CDR3 length is 17 residues. This clonotype originated in a man over 45 with acute or convalescent COVID-19. The V gene is TRBV7-8, the J gene TRBJ1-5, with D perhaps matching TRBD1 (5 bases). Sequencing was carried out using peripheral blood. CDR3: CASSLGSSGRGYQPQHF. The DNA of the CDR3 is TGTGCCAGCAGCTTAGGATCGTCGGGGAGGGGATATCAGCCCCAGCATTTT.